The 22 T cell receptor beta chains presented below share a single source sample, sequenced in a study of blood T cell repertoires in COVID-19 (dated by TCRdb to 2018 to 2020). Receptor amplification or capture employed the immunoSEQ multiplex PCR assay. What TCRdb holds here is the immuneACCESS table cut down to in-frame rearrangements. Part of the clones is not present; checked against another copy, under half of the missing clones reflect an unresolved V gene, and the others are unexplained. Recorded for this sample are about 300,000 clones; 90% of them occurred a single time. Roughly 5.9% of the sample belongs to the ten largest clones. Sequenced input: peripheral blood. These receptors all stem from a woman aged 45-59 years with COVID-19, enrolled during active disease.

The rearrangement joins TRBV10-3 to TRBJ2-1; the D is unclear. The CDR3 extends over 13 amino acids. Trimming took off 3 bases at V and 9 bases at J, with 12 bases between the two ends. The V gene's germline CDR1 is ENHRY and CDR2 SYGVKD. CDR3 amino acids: CAISEPIEPEQFF. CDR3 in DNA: TGTGCCATCAGTGAACCGATAGAGCCTGAGCAGTTCTTC.

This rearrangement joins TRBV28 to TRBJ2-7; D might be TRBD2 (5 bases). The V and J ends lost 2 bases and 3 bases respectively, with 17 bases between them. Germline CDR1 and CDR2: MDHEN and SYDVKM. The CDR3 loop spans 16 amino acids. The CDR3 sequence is CASSLGNVIGSYEQYF. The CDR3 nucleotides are TGTGCCAGCAGTTTAGGCAACGTTATAGGGAGCTACGAGCAGTACTTC.

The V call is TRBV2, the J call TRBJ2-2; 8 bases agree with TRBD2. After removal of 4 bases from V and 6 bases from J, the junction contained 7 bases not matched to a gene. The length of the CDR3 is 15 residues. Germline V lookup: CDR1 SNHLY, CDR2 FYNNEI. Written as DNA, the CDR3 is TGTGCCAGCAGTGTGAGCGGGAGCGCGGCCGGGGAGCTGTTTTTT. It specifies CASSVSGSAAGELFF.

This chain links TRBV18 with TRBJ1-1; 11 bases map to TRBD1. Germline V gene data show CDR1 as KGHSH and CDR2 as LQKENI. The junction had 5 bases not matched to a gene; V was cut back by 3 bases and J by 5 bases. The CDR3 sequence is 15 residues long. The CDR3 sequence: CASSPYRDRGTEAFF. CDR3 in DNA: TGTGCCAGCTCACCGTACCGGGACAGGGGGACTGAAGCTTTCTTT.

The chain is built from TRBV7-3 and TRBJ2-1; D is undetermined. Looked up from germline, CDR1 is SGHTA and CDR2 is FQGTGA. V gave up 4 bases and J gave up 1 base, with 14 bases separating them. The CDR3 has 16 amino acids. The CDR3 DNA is TGTGCCAGCAGCTCTTTGGCGGATCCATCCTACAATGAGCAGTTCTTC. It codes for CASSSLADPSYNEQFF.

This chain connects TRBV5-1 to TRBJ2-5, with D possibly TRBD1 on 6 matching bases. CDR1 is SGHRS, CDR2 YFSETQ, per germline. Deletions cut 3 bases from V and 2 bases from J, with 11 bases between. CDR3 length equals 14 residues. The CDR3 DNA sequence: TGCGCCAGCAGCTCAGGGGCGACGCAAGAGACCCAGTACTTC. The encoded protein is CASSSGATQETQYF.

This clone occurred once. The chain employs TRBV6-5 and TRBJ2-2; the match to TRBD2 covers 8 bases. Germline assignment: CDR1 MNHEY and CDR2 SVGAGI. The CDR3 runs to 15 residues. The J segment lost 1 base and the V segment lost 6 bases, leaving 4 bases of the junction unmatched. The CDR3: CASSRLALNTGELFF. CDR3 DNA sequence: TGTGCCAGCAGCCGACTAGCGTTGAACACCGGGGAGCTGTTTTTT.

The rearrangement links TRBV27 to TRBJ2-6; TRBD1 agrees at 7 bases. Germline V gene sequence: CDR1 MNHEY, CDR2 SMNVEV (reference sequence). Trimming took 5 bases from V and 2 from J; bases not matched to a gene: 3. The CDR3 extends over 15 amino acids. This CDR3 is CASSRGQAGANVLTF. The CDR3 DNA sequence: TGTGCCAGCAGTCGAGGACAGGCTGGGGCCAACGTCCTGACTTTC.

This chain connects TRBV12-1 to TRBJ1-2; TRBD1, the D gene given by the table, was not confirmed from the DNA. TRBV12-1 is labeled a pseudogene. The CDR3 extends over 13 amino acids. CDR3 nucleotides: TGTGCCAGCAGCTTTGGGGCAGACCATGGCTACACCTTC. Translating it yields CASSFGADHGYTF.

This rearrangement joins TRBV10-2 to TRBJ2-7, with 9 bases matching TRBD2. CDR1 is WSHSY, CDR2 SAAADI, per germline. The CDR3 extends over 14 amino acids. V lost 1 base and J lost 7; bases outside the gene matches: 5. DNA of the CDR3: TGCGCCAGCAGTGAGTTGTTAGCGGGAGATGAGCAGTACTTC. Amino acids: CASSELLAGDEQYF.

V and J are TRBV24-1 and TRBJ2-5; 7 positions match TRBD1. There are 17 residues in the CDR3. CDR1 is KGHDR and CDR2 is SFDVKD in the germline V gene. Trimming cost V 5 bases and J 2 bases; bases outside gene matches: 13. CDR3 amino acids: CATSGYEGAAWQETQYF. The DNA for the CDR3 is TGTGCCACCAGTGGGTACGAGGGGGCAGCCTGGCAAGAGACCCAGTACTTC.

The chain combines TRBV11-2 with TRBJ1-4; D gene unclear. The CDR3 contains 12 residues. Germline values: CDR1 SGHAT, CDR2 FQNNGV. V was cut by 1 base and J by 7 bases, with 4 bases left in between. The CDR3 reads CASSLGGEKLFF. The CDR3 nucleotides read TGTGCCAGCAGCTTAGGAGGTGAAAAACTGTTTTTT.

In DNA, the CDR3 is TGCGCCAGCAGCTTGACTAGCGGGAGCGGCGAGACCCAGTACTTC. This sequence encodes CASSLTSGSGETQYF. The rearrangement links TRBV5-1 to TRBJ2-5, with TRBD2 identical over 11 bases. J lost 5 bases, V lost 1 base, and 4 bases had no gene match. The germline gives CDR1 SGHRS, CDR2 YFSETQ. This CDR3 contains 15 residues.

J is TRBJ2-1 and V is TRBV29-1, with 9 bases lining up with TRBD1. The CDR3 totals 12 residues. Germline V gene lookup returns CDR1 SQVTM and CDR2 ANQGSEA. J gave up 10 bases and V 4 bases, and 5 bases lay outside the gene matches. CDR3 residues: CSVAGQGTEQFF. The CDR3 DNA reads TGCAGCGTTGCGGGACAGGGTACGGAGCAGTTCTTC.

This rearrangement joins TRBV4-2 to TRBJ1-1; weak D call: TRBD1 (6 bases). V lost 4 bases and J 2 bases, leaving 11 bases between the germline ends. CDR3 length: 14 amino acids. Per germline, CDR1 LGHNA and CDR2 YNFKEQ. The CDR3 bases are TGTGCCAGCAGCCGAGGGGGGGAAAACACTGAAGCTTTCTTT. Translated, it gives CASSRGGENTEAFF.

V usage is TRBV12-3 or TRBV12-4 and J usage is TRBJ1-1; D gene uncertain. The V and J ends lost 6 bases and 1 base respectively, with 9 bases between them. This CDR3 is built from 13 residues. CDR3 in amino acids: CASSTVGNTEAFF. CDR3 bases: TGTGCCAGCAGCACCGTCGGGAACACTGAAGCTTTCTTT.

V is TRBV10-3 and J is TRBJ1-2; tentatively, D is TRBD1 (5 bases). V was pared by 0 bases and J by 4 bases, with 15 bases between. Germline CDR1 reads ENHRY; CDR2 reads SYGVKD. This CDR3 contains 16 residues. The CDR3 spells CAISESSGRAGYGYTF. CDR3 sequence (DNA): TGTGCCATCAGTGAGTCGAGTGGCAGGGCTGGCTATGGCTACACCTTC.

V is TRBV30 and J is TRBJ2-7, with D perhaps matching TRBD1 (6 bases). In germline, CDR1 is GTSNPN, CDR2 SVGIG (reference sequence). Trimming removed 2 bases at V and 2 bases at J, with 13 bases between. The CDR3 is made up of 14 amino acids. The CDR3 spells CAWSPGQPPYEQYF. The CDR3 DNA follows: TGTGCCTGGAGTCCCGGACAGCCACCCTACGAGCAGTACTTC.

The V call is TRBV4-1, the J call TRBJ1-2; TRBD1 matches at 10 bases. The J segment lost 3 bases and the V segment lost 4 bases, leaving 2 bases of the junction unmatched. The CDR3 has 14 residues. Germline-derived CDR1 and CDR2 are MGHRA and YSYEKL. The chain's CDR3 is CASSPGTGDYGYTF. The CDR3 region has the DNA TGCGCCAGCAGCCCTGGGACAGGGGACTATGGCTACACCTTC.

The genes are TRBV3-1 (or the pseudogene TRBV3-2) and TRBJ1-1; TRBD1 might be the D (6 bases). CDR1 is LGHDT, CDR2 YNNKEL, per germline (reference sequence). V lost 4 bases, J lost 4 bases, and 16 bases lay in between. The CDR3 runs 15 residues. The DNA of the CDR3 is TGTGCCAGCAGCCGACGTGGGGGCCAACTCACTGAAGCTTTCTTT. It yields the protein CASSRRGGQLTEAFF.

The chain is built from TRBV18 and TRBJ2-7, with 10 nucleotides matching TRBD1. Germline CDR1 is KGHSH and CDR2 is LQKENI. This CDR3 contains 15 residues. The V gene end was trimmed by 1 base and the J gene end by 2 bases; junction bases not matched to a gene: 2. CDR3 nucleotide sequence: TGTGCCAGCTCACCACGAGACAGGGGGCCCTACGAGCAGTACTTC. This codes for CASSPRDRGPYEQYF.

CDR3 protein: CASSDPIGYGYTF. CDR3 nucleotides: TGTGCCAGCAGTGACCCGATCGGCTATGGCTACACCTTC. V is TRBV6-4 and J is TRBJ1-2; D call uncertain. Germline assignment: CDR1 MRHNA and CDR2 SNTAGT. The CDR3 runs 13 residues. The germline V and J ends were trimmed by 2 bases and 4 bases, with 8 bases remaining between them.